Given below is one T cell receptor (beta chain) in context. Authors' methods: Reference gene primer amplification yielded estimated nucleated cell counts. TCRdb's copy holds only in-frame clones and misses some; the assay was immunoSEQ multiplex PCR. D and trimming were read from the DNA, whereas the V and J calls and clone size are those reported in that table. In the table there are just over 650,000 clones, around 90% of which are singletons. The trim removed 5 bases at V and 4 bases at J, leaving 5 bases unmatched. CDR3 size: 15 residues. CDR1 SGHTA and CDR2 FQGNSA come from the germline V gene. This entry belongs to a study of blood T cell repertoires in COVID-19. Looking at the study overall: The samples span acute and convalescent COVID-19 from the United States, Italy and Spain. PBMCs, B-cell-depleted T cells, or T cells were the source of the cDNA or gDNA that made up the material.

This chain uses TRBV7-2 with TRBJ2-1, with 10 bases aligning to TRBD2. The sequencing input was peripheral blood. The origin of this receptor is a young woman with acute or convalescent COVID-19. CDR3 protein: CASSLRLAGYNEQFF. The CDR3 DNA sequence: TGTGCCAGCAGCCTCAGACTAGCGGGTTACAATGAGCAGTTCTTC.